The T cell receptor beta chain under discussion was sequenced for a study of control samples from healthy donors and cancer patients. J was trimmed by 6 bases and V by 0 bases; bases with no gene match: 7. Germline CDR1 reads LGHDT; CDR2 reads YNNKEL (reference sequence). CDR3 length: 17 residues. Assay used: immunoSEQ multiplex PCR; TCRdb lists only in-frame clones, some missing. There are 65,000 to 95,000 clones in the sample; 70% to 90% occur only once, and over 5.5% lies in the top ten. Specimen: blood. This sequence originates from a man aged 50-60 years in good health. J is TRBJ2-2 and V is TRBV3-1 (or the pseudogene TRBV3-2); 10 bases map to TRBD1. CDR3: CASSQERLGQGAGELFF. The CDR3 nucleotides read TGTGCCAGCAGCCAAGAGAGGCTCGGACAGGGGGCCGGGGAGCTGTTTTTT.